This T cell receptor (beta chain) emerged from a study of cytomegalovirus exposure and HLA in healthy donors. 60 Vbeta and 13 Jbeta primers were used in PCR. Some clones are missing from TCRdb's copy, which holds only in-frame ones; the method was immunoSEQ multiplex PCR. In the table there are more than 150,000 clones, 87% of which are singletons. V gave up 6 bases and J gave up 0 bases, with 21 bases separating them. The germline gives CDR1 SNHLY, CDR2 FYNNEI. This CDR3 comprises 19 residues. The donors comprised healthy bone marrow donors. Source material: PBMCs. This TCR came from a girl under three years old in good health and CMV-seronegative. The chain couples TRBV2 to TRBJ2-6; D is perhaps TRBD1 (6 bases). The CDR3: CASSGSFKGVYSGANVLTF. The CDR3 nucleotides are TGTGCCAGCAGCGGATCCTTTAAGGGGGTCTACTCTGGGGCCAACGTCCTGACTTTC.